The subject of this entry is one T cell receptor (beta chain). The target antigen is unknown. The data were obtained in a study of shared clonotypes between healthy human individuals. Study in general: The cohort comprised a couple of women and a few men. Their ages spanned 18 to 49 years.

Assay: immunoSEQ multiplex PCR; the TCRdb copy retains only in-frame clones and omits some. Counted here are about 590,000 clones, nearly 97% occurring once; the ten biggest clones make up 0.11%. Study-wide results and caveats: In general, naive subsets displayed greater estimated richness than memory subsets did. In having few donors, the study represented limited genetic and exposure-history diversity.

It was CD45RO-negative cells, positively selected for CCR7, that made up naive CD8 cells, with terminally differentiated effector memory CD45RA+ cells excluded. This clonotype was sampled from a woman in her twenties or thirties in good health. Sequenced input: naive CD8+ T cells sorted from blood.

CDR3 amino acids: CASSFRGEYGEQFF. In DNA form, the CDR3 reads TGTGCCAGCAGTTTCCGAGGGGAGTATGGCGAGCAGTTCTTC. The chain has TRBV28 and TRBJ2-1, with D perhaps assigned TRBD1 or TRBD2 (5 bases each). Trimming removed 3 bases at V and 10 bases at J, with 16 bases between. The CDR3 has 14 residues. Germline values: CDR1 MDHEN, CDR2 SYDVKM.